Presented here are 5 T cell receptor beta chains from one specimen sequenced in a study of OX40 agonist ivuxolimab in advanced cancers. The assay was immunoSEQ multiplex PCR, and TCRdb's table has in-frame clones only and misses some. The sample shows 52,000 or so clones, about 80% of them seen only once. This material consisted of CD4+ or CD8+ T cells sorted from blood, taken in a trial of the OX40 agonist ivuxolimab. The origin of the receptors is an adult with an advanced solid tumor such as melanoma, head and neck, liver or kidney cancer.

CDR3 sequence reads: CAWSQYRTNYGYTF. CDR3 in DNA: TGTGCCTGGAGTCAGTACAGAACTAACTATGGCTACACCTTC. The chain couples TRBV30 to TRBJ1-2, with D hard to call. The CDR3 contains 14 residues. Trimming took off 2 bases at V and 0 bases at J, with 10 bases between the two ends. The germline V gene encodes CDR1 GTSNPN and CDR2 SVGIG (reference sequence).

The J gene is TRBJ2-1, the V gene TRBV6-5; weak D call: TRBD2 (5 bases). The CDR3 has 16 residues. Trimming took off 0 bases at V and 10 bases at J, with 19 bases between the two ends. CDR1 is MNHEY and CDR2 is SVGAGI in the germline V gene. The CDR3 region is CASSYSRVGRLTEQFF. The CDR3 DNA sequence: TGTGCCAGCAGTTACTCGAGGGTGGGCAGGTTGACCGAGCAGTTCTTC.

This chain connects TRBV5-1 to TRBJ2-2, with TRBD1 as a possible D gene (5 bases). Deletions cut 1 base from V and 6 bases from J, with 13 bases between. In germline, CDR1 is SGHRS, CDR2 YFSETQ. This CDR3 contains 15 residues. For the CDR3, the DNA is TGCGCCAGCAGCTTGAGCTCTCAGGGTTCCGGGGAGCTGTTTTTT. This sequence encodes CASSLSSQGSGELFF.

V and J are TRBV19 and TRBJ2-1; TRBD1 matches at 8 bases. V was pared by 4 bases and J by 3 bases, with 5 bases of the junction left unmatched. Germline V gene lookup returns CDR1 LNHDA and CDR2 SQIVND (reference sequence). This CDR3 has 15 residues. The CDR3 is CASSTGQVGYNEQFF. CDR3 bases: TGTGCCAGTAGTACGGGACAGGTTGGCTACAATGAGCAGTTCTTC. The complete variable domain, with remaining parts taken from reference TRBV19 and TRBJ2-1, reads DGGITQSPKYLFRKEGQNVTLSCEQNLNHDAMYWYRQDPGQGLRLIYYSQIVNDFQKGDIAEGYSVSREKKESFPLTVTSAQKNPTAFYLCASSTGQVGYNEQFFGPGTRLTVL.

The CDR3 region is CASSDRGTGELFF. Written as DNA, the CDR3 is TGTGCCAGCAGTGACAGGGGGACCGGGGAGCTGTTTTTT. V usage is TRBV6-5 and J usage is TRBJ2-2; 9 bases agree with TRBD1. The CDR3 extends over 13 amino acids. Germline CDR1 and CDR2: MNHEY and SVGAGI. Trimming cost V 5 bases and J 5 bases; bases outside gene matches: 0.